One sample yielded the 10 T cell receptor beta chains listed below, sequenced in a study of OX40 agonist ivuxolimab in advanced cancers. Measured with immunoSEQ multiplex PCR; TCRdb has only the in-frame clones, and not every one. Of about 99,000 clones in the sample, 95% to 96% were seen once. The sample here was CD4+ or CD8+ T cells sorted from blood, taken in a trial of the OX40 agonist ivuxolimab. These receptors were obtained from an adult with an advanced solid tumor such as melanoma, head and neck, liver or kidney cancer.

V is TRBV7-6 and J is TRBJ1-1, with unresolved D. Per germline, CDR1 SGHVS and CDR2 FNYEAQ. This CDR3 is built from 15 residues. V was trimmed by 5 bases and J by 1 base, leaving 14 bases between them. The CDR3 coding sequence is TGTGCCAGCAGCCCATTTGAGATAACGAACACTGAAGCTTTCTTT. Protein sequence: CASSPFEITNTEAFF.

The chain couples TRBV4-1 to TRBJ2-1; TRBD1 matches at 8 bases. The CDR3 runs 16 residues. Trimming cost V 1 base and J 5 bases; bases outside gene matches: 7. In germline, CDR1 is MGHRA, CDR2 YSYEKL. In DNA, the CDR3 is TGCGCCAGCAGCCAAGCTAGGGCAGGGGGCAACAATGAGCAGTTCTTC. Amino acid sequence: CASSQARAGGNNEQFF.

The V and J genes are TRBV27 and TRBJ2-3; 9 bases line up with TRBD2. Germline assignment: CDR1 MNHEY and CDR2 SMNVEV (reference sequence). Trimming took 7 bases from V and 2 from J; bases not matched to a gene: 16. CDR3 length: 18 amino acids. The CDR3 sequence: CASKGLAGPQSHTDTQYF. DNA of the CDR3: TGTGCCAGCAAAGGGCTAGCGGGACCCCAATCACACACAGATACGCAGTATTTT.

CDR3 sequence reads: CASSMALEVSEQYF. The CDR3 DNA is TGTGCCAGTAGTATGGCCCTAGAGGTCTCCGAGCAGTACTTC. V is TRBV19 and J is TRBJ2-7, with D hard to call. The V end lost 3 bases, the J end lost 6 bases, and 15 bases lay between the germline ends. This CDR3 spans 14 amino acids. CDR1 and CDR2 (germline): LNHDA, SQIVND (reference sequence). Complete variable domain (other parts from reference TRBV19 and TRBJ2-7): DGGITQSPKYLFRKEGQNVTLSCEQNLNHDAMYWYRQDPGQGLRLIYYSQIVNDFQKGDIAEGYSVSREKKESFPLTVTSAQKNPTAFYLCASSMALEVSEQYFGPGTRLTVT.

The chain has TRBV10-3 and TRBJ2-2, with 7 bases fitting TRBD1. This CDR3 is built from 17 residues. Germline V lookup: CDR1 ENHRY, CDR2 SYGVKD. Trimming at V came to 0 bases and at J to 1 base, leaving 5 bases not matched to a gene. In DNA form, the CDR3 reads TGTGCCATCAGTGAGTCGGTGACAGGGTGGAACACCGGGGAGCTGTTTTTT. This codes for CAISESVTGWNTGELFF.

The V gene is TRBV6-5, the J gene TRBJ1-2; 10 bases align to TRBD1. Germline assignment: CDR1 MNHEY and CDR2 SVGAGI. The junction had 3 bases not matched to a gene; V was cut back by 5 bases and J by 6 bases. CDR3 length equals 13 residues. The CDR3 DNA reads TGTGCCAGCAGTCCGACAGGGGGCAATGGCTACACCTTC. Protein: CASSPTGGNGYTF.

CDR3 sequence (DNA): TGTGCCAGCAGCCTCAGCACGGGAGGATCGACCCAGTACTTC. This gives the protein CASSLSTGGSTQYF. J is TRBJ2-5 and V is TRBV4-2; 7 bases agree with TRBD2. The trim removed 4 bases at V and 7 bases at J, leaving 9 bases unmatched. The CDR3 covers 14 residues. CDR1 and CDR2 from the germline V gene are LGHNA and YNFKEQ.

Regarding this clone: Other DNA sequences from this sample encode an identical CDR3 as well. This rearrangement joins TRBV27 to TRBJ2-7, with D tentatively TRBD2 (6 bases). Germline values: CDR1 MNHEY, CDR2 SMNVEV (reference sequence). Trimming cost V 4 bases and J 0 bases, with 10 bases left between them. The CDR3 consists of 14 residues. The CDR3 sequence is CASSSQTSSYEQYF. The CDR3 DNA follows: TGTGCCAGCAGTTCCCAGACTAGCTCCTACGAGCAGTACTTC.

This clone was seen once. The V and J genes are TRBV28 and TRBJ1-5; D uncertain. CDR3 length equals 15 residues. CDR1 and CDR2 from the germline V gene are MDHEN and SYDVKM. The V and J ends lost 3 bases and 0 bases respectively, with 9 bases between them. The CDR3 nucleotides are TGTGCCAGCAGTTTGCCCCCTTATAGCAATCAGCCCCAGCATTTT. Encoded protein: CASSLPPYSNQPQHF.

This clone was seen more than once but under ten times. The chain joins TRBV6-1 to TRBJ2-3, with D maybe TRBD2 (5 bases). Germline CDR1 and CDR2: MNHNS and SASEGT. The CDR3 totals 15 residues. V gave up 4 bases and J gave up 4 bases, with 15 bases separating them. CDR3 sequence: CASSVFGGSSDTQYF. In DNA form, the CDR3 reads TGTGCCAGCAGTGTTTTCGGAGGTAGTTCAGATACGCAGTATTTT.